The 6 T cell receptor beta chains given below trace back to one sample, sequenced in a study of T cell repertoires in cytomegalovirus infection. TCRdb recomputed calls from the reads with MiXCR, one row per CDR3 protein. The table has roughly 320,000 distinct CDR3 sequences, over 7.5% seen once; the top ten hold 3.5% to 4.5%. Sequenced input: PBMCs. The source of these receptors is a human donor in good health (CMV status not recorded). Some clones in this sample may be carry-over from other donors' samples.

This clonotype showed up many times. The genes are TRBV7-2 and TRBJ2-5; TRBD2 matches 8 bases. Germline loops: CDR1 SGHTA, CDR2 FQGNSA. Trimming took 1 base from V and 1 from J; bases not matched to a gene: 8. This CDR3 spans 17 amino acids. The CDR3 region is CASSLDPAGALQETQYF. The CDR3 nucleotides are TGTGCCAGCAGCTTAGATCCAGCGGGAGCTCTCCAAGAGACCCAGTACTTC. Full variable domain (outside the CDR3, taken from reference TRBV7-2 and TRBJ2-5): GAGVSQSPSNKVTEKGKDVELRCDPISGHTALYWYRQSLGQGLEFLIYFQGNSAPDKSGLPSDRFSAERTGGSVSTLTIQRTQQEDSAVYLCASSLDPAGALQETQYFGPGTRLLVL.

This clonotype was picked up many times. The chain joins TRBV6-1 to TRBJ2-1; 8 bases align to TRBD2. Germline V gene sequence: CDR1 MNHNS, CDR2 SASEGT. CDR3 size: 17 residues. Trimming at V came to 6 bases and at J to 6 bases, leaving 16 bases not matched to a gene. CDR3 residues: CASRAPGGGRAPNEQFF. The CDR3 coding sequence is TGTGCCAGCAGAGCCCCCGGGGGGGGGAGGGCCCCCAATGAGCAGTTCTTC.

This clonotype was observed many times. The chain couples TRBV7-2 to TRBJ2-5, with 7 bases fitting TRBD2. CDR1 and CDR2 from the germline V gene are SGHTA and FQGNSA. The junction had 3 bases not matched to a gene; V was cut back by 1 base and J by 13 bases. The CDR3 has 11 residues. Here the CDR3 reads CASSLGGGLYF. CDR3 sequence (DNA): TGTGCCAGCAGCTTAGGCGGGGGTTTGTACTTC.

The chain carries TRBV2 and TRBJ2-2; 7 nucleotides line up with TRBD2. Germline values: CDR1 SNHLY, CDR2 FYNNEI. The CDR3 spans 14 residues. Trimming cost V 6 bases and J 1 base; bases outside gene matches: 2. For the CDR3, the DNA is TGTGCCAGCAGGGTAGCGGGGAACACCGGGGAGCTGTTTTTT. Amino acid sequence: CASRVAGNTGELFF. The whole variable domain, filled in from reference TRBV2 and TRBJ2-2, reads EPEVTQTPSHQVTQMGQEVILRCVPISNHLYFYWYRQILGQKVEFLVSFYNNEISEKSEIFDDQFSVERPDGSNFTLKIRSTKLEDSAMYFCASRVAGNTGELFFGEGSRLTVL.

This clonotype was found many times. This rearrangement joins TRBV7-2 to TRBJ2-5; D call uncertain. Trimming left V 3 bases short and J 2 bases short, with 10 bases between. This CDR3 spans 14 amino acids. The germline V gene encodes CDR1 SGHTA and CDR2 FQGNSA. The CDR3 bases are TGTGCCAGCAGCTTCAGAAGGGCGCAAGAGACCCAGTACTTC. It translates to CASSFRRAQETQYF.

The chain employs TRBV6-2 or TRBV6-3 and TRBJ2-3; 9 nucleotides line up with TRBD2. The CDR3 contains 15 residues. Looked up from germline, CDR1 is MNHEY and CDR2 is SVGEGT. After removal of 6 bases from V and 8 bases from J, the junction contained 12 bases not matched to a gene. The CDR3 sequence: CASRRGTSRLVTQYF. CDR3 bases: TGTGCCAGCAGACGAGGGACTAGCCGGCTAGTTACGCAGTATTTT.